A single sample is the source of the 26 T cell receptor beta chains below, sequenced in a study of shared clonotypes between healthy human individuals. Using immunoSEQ multiplex PCR, the repertoire was profiled, and TCRdb retains in-frame clones only, with some absent. The sample includes about 1.5 million clones, 95% to 99% of them seen just once. The source material was naive CD4+ T cells sorted from blood. Subset denoted: CD45RA+ positively selected. All receptors derive from a man in his thirties or forties in good health.

CDR3 coding DNA: TGTGCCAGCAGCGATCTACTGCAGGGAAAGGGGAACATTCAGTACTTC. This sequence encodes CASSDLLQGKGNIQYF. The chain carries TRBV11-2 and TRBJ2-4; perhaps TRBD1 as D (5 bases). This CDR3 is built from 16 residues. V dropped 5 bases and J dropped 7 bases, with 21 bases sitting between them. Germline V lookup: CDR1 SGHAT, CDR2 FQNNGV.

The chain is built from TRBV7-9 and TRBJ2-7; TRBD2 aligns across 12 bases. Looked up from germline, CDR1 is SEHNR and CDR2 is FQNEAQ (reference sequence). Trimming took 5 bases from V and 2 from J; bases not matched to a gene: 13. The CDR3 runs to 18 residues. In DNA form, the CDR3 reads TGTGCCAGCAGCCATAATCCCCCCGGACTAGCGGGACCCTACGAGCAGTACTTC. Translated, it gives CASSHNPPGLAGPYEQYF.

V is TRBV28 and J is TRBJ1-4; 7 bases align to TRBD1. CDR1 and CDR2 from the germline V gene are MDHEN and SYDVKM. CDR3 length: 15 amino acids. Germline trimming cut 8 bases from V and 0 bases from J; bases unmatched to any gene: 6. The CDR3: CASQDRRTTNEKLFF. The CDR3 DNA reads TGTGCCAGCCAGGACAGGAGAACAACTAATGAAAAACTGTTTTTT.

Notes on this clone: Other nucleotide sequences from this sample produce the same CDR3. The genes are TRBV5-1 and TRBJ2-5, with 9 bases matching TRBD1. Germline loops: CDR1 SGHRS, CDR2 YFSETQ. CDR3 length: 14 amino acids. Losses at the gene ends were 4 bases for V and 2 bases for J; bases not matched to a gene: 3. Written as DNA, the CDR3 is TGCGCCAGCAGCCCCGGGACAGGGCAAGAGACCCAGTACTTC. It translates to CASSPGTGQETQYF.

The rearrangement links TRBV28 to TRBJ1-3, with D uncertain. The germline V gene has CDR1 MDHEN and CDR2 SYDVKM. CDR3 length: 16 residues. With 3 bases removed from V and 2 bases from J, the gap between germline ends came to 14 bases. CDR3 in amino acids: CASSLGPRGTGNTIYF. In DNA form, the CDR3 reads TGTGCCAGCAGTTTGGGCCCCCGGGGAACTGGAAACACCATATATTTT.

Worth noting for this clone: The sample carries other DNA sequences with the same CDR3. The chain joins TRBV28 to TRBJ2-1; TRBD2 agrees at 12 bases. J gave up 3 bases and V 5 bases, and 2 bases lay outside the gene matches. The CDR3 has 15 amino acids. Germline CDR1 reads MDHEN; CDR2 reads SYDVKM. The CDR3: CASSQTSGGYNEQFF. CDR3 nucleotide sequence: TGTGCCAGCAGTCAGACTAGCGGGGGCTACAATGAGCAGTTCTTC.

This rearrangement joins TRBV6-5 to TRBJ1-1; D gene uncertain. Germline V lookup: CDR1 MNHEY, CDR2 SVGAGI. The CDR3 has 13 residues. Trimming stripped 5 bases from V and 0 bases from J, with 7 bases between. The CDR3 DNA reads TGTGCCAGCAGTCCGATTATGAACACTGAAGCTTTCTTT. Protein product: CASSPIMNTEAFF.

The J gene is TRBJ2-7, the V gene TRBV28, with D possibly being TRBD2 (6 bases). The V gene lost 6 bases and the J gene lost 7 bases, with 31 bases spanning the gap. CDR1 is MDHEN and CDR2 is SYDVKM in the germline V gene. CDR3 length: 18 residues. CDR3 bases: TGTGCCAGCAGCGGTTTTGGGTGGACTACTACCACCCGGGGGGAGCAGTACTTC. Translated, it gives CASSGFGWTTTTRGEQYF.

The gene calls are TRBV28 and TRBJ2-1; no clear D. Per the germline V gene, CDR1 is MDHEN and CDR2 is SYDVKM. Trimming left V 6 bases short and J 8 bases short, with 8 bases between. This CDR3 contains 11 residues. Here the CDR3 reads CASRLQDEQFF. CDR3 DNA: TGTGCCAGCAGGCTCCAGGATGAGCAGTTCTTC.

This clone was observed a single time. The CDR3 coding sequence is TGTGCCAGCAGTAAAGTTACTAGCGGGAGGGCCGGCGAGACCCAGTACTTC. As protein: CASSKVTSGRAGETQYF. This sequence joins TRBV2 and TRBJ2-5; TRBD2 aligns across 13 bases. The CDR3 is 17 amino acids. Germline CDR1 reads SNHLY; CDR2 reads FYNNEI. With 5 bases clipped from V and 5 bases from J, the junction kept 11 bases outside the gene matches.

V usage is TRBV7-9 and J usage is TRBJ2-1; tentatively, D is TRBD1 (6 bases). V was cut by 5 bases and J by 0 bases, with 17 bases left in between. Germline CDR1 and CDR2: SEHNR and FQNEAQ (reference sequence). The CDR3 has 17 residues. The CDR3: CASSPTRGQSSYNEQFF. Written as DNA, the CDR3 is TGTGCCAGCAGCCCCACCAGGGGCCAGAGCTCCTACAATGAGCAGTTCTTC.

To note about this clone: The identical CDR3 is also encoded by other nucleotide sequences in the sample. V usage is TRBV15 and J usage is TRBJ2-5; no clear D. In germline, CDR1 is LNHNV, CDR2 YYDKDF (reference sequence). V gave up 1 base and J gave up 4 bases, with 4 bases separating them. This CDR3 comprises 12 residues. DNA of the CDR3: TGTGCCACCAGCAGAGGCGGAGAGACCCAGTACTTC. Its protein is CATSRGGETQYF.

In the case of this clone: The sample contains more than one DNA sequence encoding this CDR3. V and J are TRBV28 and TRBJ1-4; 7 bases map to TRBD1. The CDR3 has 14 amino acids. V lost 6 bases to trimming and J lost 7 bases; unmatched junction nucleotides: 8. From germline, CDR1 is MDHEN and CDR2 SYDVKM. In DNA form, the CDR3 reads TGTGCCAGCAGCCTGAGACAGGGCGGTGAAAAACTGTTTTTT. It translates to CASSLRQGGEKLFF. Looking up the rest from reference TRBV28 and TRBJ1-4 gives the full variable domain: DVKVTQSSRYLVKRTGEKVFLECVQDMDHENMFWYRQDPGLGLRLIYFSYDVKMKEKGDIPEGYSVSREKKERFSLILESASTNQTSMYLCASSLRQGGEKLFFGSGTQLSVL.

This rearrangement joins TRBV1 to TRBJ2-1; the table's D call TRBD2 went unverified against the DNA. TRBV1 is noted as a pseudogene. This CDR3 has 17 amino acids. CDR3: CTSSPRYNLGDNNEQFF. For the CDR3, the DNA is TGCACCAGCAGCCCGAGATACAACCTGGGAGACAACAATGAGCAGTTCTTC.

The rearrangement links TRBV6-6 to TRBJ2-7; 10 bases map to TRBD2. Per germline, CDR1 MNHNY and CDR2 SVGAGI (reference sequence). The CDR3 sequence is 14 residues long. V trimming: 0 bases; J trimming: 6 bases; junction bases outside the gene matches: 2. The CDR3 bases are TGTGCCAGCAGTTACTCGCTAGCGGGAGTCGAGCAGTACTTC. Its protein product is CASSYSLAGVEQYF.

This clone occurred once. J is TRBJ2-2 and V is TRBV5-1, with 7 bases matching TRBD1. The trim removed 5 bases at V and 1 base at J, leaving 5 bases unmatched. This CDR3 is 15 amino acids long. Germline V gene sequence: CDR1 SGHRS, CDR2 YFSETQ. The CDR3 coding sequence is TGCGCCAGCAGTGTCGGACAGGTGAACACCGGGGAGCTGTTTTTT. This encodes CASSVGQVNTGELFF.

This chain links TRBV9 with TRBJ1-4; D gene unclear. CDR1 is SGDLS, CDR2 YYNGEE, per germline. The ends were cut back, 4 bases at V and 8 bases at J, with 12 bases in the middle. This CDR3 region has 13 residues. The CDR3 region is CASSPRPGEKLFF. The CDR3 region has the DNA TGTGCCAGCAGCCCACGCCCGGGGGAAAAACTGTTTTTT.

The J gene is TRBJ2-7, the V gene TRBV19; D is uncertain. Trimming removed 5 bases from V and 1 base from J, with 15 bases in between. The CDR3 extends over 15 amino acids. Germline assignment: CDR1 LNHDA and CDR2 SQIVND (reference sequence). In DNA form, the CDR3 reads TGTGCCAGTAGTTCCGGATCCCCTTTTTCCTACGAGCAGTACTTC. This encodes CASSSGSPFSYEQYF.

CDR3 sequence (DNA): TGTGCCAGCAAAAAACAGGGATACTCTGGAAACACCATATATTTT. It specifies CASKKQGYSGNTIYF. The rearrangement links TRBV6-5 to TRBJ1-3, with D tentatively TRBD1 (6 bases). The length of the CDR3 is 15 residues. Looked up from germline, CDR1 is MNHEY and CDR2 is SVGAGI. V was cut by 7 bases and J by 0 bases, with 13 bases left in between.

This clone was detected only a few times. Other DNA variants within this sample encode the same CDR3. The chain combines TRBV5-1 with TRBJ2-7; 11 bases agree with TRBD1. After removal of 3 bases from V and 3 bases from J, the junction contained 2 bases not matched to a gene. The germline gives CDR1 SGHRS, CDR2 YFSETQ. The length of the CDR3 is 14 residues. The DNA for the CDR3 is TGCGCCAGCAGCTGGGGGACAGGGGGCTACGAGCAGTACTTC. Protein: CASSWGTGGYEQYF.

The chain uses TRBV2 and TRBJ2-7, with unresolved D. Deletions cut 8 bases from V and 3 bases from J, with 17 bases between. The germline gives CDR1 SNHLY, CDR2 FYNNEI. CDR3 length: 14 residues. This CDR3 is CASSPWVQSYEQYF. In DNA form, the CDR3 reads TGTGCCAGCTCCCCGTGGGTCCAAAGCTACGAGCAGTACTTC.

The genes are TRBV11-3 and TRBJ1-2, with 8 bases lining up with TRBD1. CDR3 length: 13 residues. Germline lookup yields CDR1 SGHNT and CDR2 YENEEA. The V segment lost 1 base and the J segment 8 bases; nucleotides outside the gene matches: 3. This chain's CDR3 is CASSLGDRNGYTF. The DNA of the CDR3 is TGTGCCAGCAGCTTAGGGGACAGGAACGGCTACACCTTC.

This clone was detected only a few times. This sequence joins TRBV7-9 and TRBJ2-7, with D perhaps matching TRBD1 (6 bases). Trimming cost V 6 bases and J 2 bases, with 23 bases left between them. This CDR3 region has 17 residues. From germline, CDR1 is SEHNR and CDR2 FQNEAQ (reference sequence). CDR3 sequence: CASSSHSRRGDAYEQYF. CDR3 nucleotides: TGTGCCAGCAGTTCCCACTCCCGCAGGGGTGATGCCTACGAGCAGTACTTC.

Written as DNA, the CDR3 is TGTGCCAGCAACTCCGGCGGAAACACCATATATTTT. Amino acids: CASNSGGNTIYF. The V gene is TRBV2, the J gene TRBJ1-3; D is undetermined. CDR1 SNHLY and CDR2 FYNNEI come from the germline V gene. V lost 7 bases and J lost 4, with 8 bases in between. CDR3 length: 12 residues.

CDR3 sequence reads: CASSPGESSGANVLTF. CDR3 DNA sequence: TGCGCCAGCAGCCCAGGGGAAAGCTCTGGGGCCAACGTCCTGACTTTC. This sequence joins TRBV5-1 and TRBJ2-6; a weak D match, TRBD1 (6 bases). The germline V and J ends were trimmed by 4 bases and 0 bases, with 11 bases remaining between them. CDR1 and CDR2 from the germline V gene are SGHRS and YFSETQ. The CDR3 runs 16 residues. Full variable domain (outside the CDR3, taken from reference TRBV5-1 and TRBJ2-6): KAGVTQTPRYLIKTRGQQVTLSCSPISGHRSVSWYQQTPGQGLQFLFEYFSETQRNKGNFPGRFSGRQFSNSRSEMNVSTLELGDSALYLCASSPGESSGANVLTFGAGSRLTVL.

This clone was detected once. The V and J genes are TRBV6-5 and TRBJ2-1, with TRBD2 as a possible D gene (5 bases). Germline V lookup: CDR1 MNHEY, CDR2 SVGAGI. This CDR3 has 13 amino acids. V was trimmed by 2 bases and J by 7 bases, leaving 9 bases between them. This CDR3 reads CASSYTRWNEQFF. CDR3 coding DNA: TGTGCCAGCAGTTACACTAGGTGGAATGAGCAGTTCTTC.